The rows below give T cell receptor beta chains drawn from one sample of a study of cytomegalovirus exposure and HLA in healthy donors. Sequenced by immunoSEQ multiplex PCR; TCRdb stores in-frame clones only, minus some. The sample lists approximately 120,000 clones, 80% to 90% occurring once. The sample was PBMCs. These TCRs come from a young woman in good health and CMV-seronegative. CDR3s include the opening cysteine and the closing phenylalanine or tryptophan. D genes are given only for firm matches. Clone size is stated in some rows and not others, as once, few, many or a class when expanded.

D gene,V gene,J gene,clone size,CDR3 DNA,CDR3 protein
NA,TRBV10-2,TRBJ1-6,NA,TGCGCCAGCAGTGAGTCCGCGGGGTACAGTTCACCCCTCCACTTT,CASSESAGYSSPLHF
TRBD1,TRBV6-1,TRBJ1-6,NA,TGTGCCAGCAGCGACTTTCTAGGGGGCGCTTCACCCCTCCACTTT,CASSDFLGGASPLHF
NA,TRBV11-3,TRBJ2-2,NA,TGTGCCAGCAGCTCCAAATACACCGGGGAGCTGTTTTTT,CASSSKYTGELFF
TRBD1,TRBV6-1,TRBJ2-1,NA,TGTGCCAGCAGTGAAGCCGGGACAGGCTACAATGAGCAGTTCTTC,CASSEAGTGYNEQFF
NA,TRBV6-4,TRBJ2-1,NA,TGTGCCAGCAGTGAGGGCCTTAGTTTCTACAATGAGCAGTTCTTC,CASSEGLSFYNEQFF
TRBD1,TRBV27,TRBJ2-5,once,TGTGCCAGCAGTTCCAGGGGGCGAGTATGGGAGACCCAGTACTTC,CASSSRGRVWETQYF
NA,TRBV5-1,TRBJ2-7,NA,TGCGCCAGCAGCTTGGTGCCGGGAAACTACGAGCAGTACTTC,CASSLVPGNYEQYF
TRBD1,TRBV19,TRBJ1-2,NA,TGTGCCAGTAGTACACGACAGGGGGCTATTAACTATGGCTACACCTTC,CASSTRQGAINYGYTF
TRBD2,TRBV7-2,TRBJ2-5,NA,TGTGCCAGCAGCTCTATCGGGGGGGATGAGACCCAGTACTTC,CASSSIGGDETQYF
NA,TRBV5-1,TRBJ1-2,NA,TGCGCCAGCAGCTTGGCCACAGAGAACTATGGCTACACCTTC,CASSLATENYGYTF
NA,TRBV27,TRBJ1-1,NA,TGTGCCAGCAGTTCCTCTCCCTACAGGGAGAGGACTGAAGCTTTCTTT,CASSSSPYRERTEAFF
TRBD2,TRBV5-4,TRBJ2-2,few,TGTGCCAGCAGCTCCGGACGGCCTGGGAGGGCCGGGGAGCTGTTTTTT,CASSSGRPGRAGELFF
TRBD2,TRBV14,TRBJ2-5,NA,TGTGCCAGCAGCCATCGTGTCGGACTAGTGCAAGAGACCCAGTACTTC,CASSHRVGLVQETQYF
NA,TRBV6-1,TRBJ1-6,few,TGTGCCAGCACGGGAGGGGATAATTCACCCCTCCACTTT,CASTGGDNSPLHF
NA,TRBV19,TRBJ2-3,NA,TGTGCCAGTAGTCCCCCTGGTAGCCGACGACGGGCGCAGTATTTT,CASSPPGSRRRAQYF
NA,TRBV5-6,TRBJ1-2,NA,TGTGCCAGCAGCCCGGACTCACTTAACTATGGCTACACCTTC,CASSPDSLNYGYTF
NA,TRBV7-9,TRBJ1-2,NA,TGTGCCAGCAGCTTAGCCGAGGGGACAACCTATGGCTACACCTTC,CASSLAEGTTYGYTF
TRBD1,TRBV7-3,TRBJ2-3,few,TGTGCCAGCAGCTTCTCCGGGACAGGGCGCACAGATACGCAGTATTTT,CASSFSGTGRTDTQYF
TRBD1,TRBV18,TRBJ2-1,NA,TGTGCCAGCTCACCACCGGGGACAGGGCACAATGAGCAGTTCTTC,CASSPPGTGHNEQFF
NA,TRBV7-2,TRBJ2-7,NA,TGTGCCAGCAGCTTGGACAGCAGCACCTACGAGCAGTACTTC,CASSLDSSTYEQYF
NA,TRBV19,TRBJ1-1,few,TGTGCCAGTAGTATAATAGGGGTTTTGAACACTGAAGCTTTCTTT,CASSIIGVLNTEAFF